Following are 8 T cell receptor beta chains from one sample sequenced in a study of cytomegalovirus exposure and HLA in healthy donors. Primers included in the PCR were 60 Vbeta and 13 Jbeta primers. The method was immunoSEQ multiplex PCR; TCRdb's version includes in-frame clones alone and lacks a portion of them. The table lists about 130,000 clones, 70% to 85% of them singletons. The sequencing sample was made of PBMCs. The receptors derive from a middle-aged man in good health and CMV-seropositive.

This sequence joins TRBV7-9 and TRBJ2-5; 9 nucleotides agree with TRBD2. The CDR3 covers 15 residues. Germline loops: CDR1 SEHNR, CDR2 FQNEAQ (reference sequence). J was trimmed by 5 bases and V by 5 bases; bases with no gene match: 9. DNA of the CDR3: TGTGCCAGCAGCCTGACTAGCGGAGGGGTGGAGACCCAGTACTTC. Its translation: CASSLTSGGVETQYF. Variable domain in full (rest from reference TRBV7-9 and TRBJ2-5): DTGVSQNPRHKITKRGQNVTFRCDPISEHNRLYWYRQTLGQGPEFLTYFQNEAQLEKSRLLSDRFSAERPKGSFSTLEIQRTEQGDSAMYLCASSLTSGGVETQYFGPGTRLLVL.

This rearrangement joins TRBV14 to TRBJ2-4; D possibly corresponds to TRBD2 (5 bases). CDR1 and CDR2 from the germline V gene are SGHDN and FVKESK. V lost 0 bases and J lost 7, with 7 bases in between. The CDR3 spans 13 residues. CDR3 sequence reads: CASSQDRRNIQYF. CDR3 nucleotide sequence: TGTGCCAGCAGCCAAGATCGGAGGAACATTCAGTACTTC.

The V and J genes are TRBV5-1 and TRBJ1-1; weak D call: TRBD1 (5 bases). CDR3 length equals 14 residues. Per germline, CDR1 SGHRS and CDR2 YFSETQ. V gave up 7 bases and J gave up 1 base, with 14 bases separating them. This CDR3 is CASSVPGGNTEAFF. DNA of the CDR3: TGCGCCAGCTCCGTTCCGGGGGGGAACACTGAAGCTTTCTTT.

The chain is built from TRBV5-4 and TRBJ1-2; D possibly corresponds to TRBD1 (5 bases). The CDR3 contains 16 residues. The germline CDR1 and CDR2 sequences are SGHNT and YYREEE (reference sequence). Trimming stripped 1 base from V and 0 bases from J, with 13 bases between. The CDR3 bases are TGTGCCAGCAGCTTGAACGGGAGGGGCTCTAACTATGGCTACACCTTC. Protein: CASSLNGRGSNYGYTF.

The CDR3 bases are TGTGCCAGCAGCCAATCGTGGACAGAGACCTACTACGAGCAGTACTTC. This gives the protein CASSQSWTETYYEQYF. The chain couples TRBV4-2 to TRBJ2-7; perhaps TRBD1 as D (6 bases). The CDR3 runs 16 residues. The V end was cut by 2 bases, the J end by 3 bases, with 17 bases between. Germline V gene data show CDR1 as LGHNA and CDR2 as YNFKEQ.

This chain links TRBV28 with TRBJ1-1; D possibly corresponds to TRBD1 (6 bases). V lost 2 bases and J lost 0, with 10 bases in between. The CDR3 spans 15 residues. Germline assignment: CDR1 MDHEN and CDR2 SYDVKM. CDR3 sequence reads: CASSLPGAVNTEAFF. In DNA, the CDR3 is TGTGCCAGCAGTTTACCAGGGGCGGTGAACACTGAAGCTTTCTTT.

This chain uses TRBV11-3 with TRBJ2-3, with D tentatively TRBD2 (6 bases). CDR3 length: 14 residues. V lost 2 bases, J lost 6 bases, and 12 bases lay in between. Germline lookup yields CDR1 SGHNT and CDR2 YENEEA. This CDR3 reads CASSLSAGSDTQYF. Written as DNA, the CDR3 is TGTGCCAGCAGCTTATCCGCGGGGAGCGATACGCAGTATTTT. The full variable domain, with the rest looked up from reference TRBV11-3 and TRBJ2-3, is EAGVVQSPRYKIIEKKQPVAFWCNPISGHNTLYWYLQNLGQGPELLIRYENEEAVDDSQLPKDRFSAERLKGVDSTLKIQPAELGDSAVYLCASSLSAGSDTQYFGPGTRLTVL.

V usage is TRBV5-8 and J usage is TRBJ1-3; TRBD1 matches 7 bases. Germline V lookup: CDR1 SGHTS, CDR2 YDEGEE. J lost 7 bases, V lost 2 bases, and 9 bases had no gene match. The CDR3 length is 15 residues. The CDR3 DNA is TGTGCCAGCAGCTTTCGACAGGGTTTTATCAACACCATATATTTT. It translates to CASSFRQGFINTIYF. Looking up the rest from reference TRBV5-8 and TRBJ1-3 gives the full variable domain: EAGVTQSPTHLIKTRGQQATLRCSPISGHTSVYWYQQALGLGLQFLLWYDEGEERNRGNFPPRFSGRQFPNYSSELNVNALELEDSALYLCASSFRQGFINTIYFGEGSWLTVV.